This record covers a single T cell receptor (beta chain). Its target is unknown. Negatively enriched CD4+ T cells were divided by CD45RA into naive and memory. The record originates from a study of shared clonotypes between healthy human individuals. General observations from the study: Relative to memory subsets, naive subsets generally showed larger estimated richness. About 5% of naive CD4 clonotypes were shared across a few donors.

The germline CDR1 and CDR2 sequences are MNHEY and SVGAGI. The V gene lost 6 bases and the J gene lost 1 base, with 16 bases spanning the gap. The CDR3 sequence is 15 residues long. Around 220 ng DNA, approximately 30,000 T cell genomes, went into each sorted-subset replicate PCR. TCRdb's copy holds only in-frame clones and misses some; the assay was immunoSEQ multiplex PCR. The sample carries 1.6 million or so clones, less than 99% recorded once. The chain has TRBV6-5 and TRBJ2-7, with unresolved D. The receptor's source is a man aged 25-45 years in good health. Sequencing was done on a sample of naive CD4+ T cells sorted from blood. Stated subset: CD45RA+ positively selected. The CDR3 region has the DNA TGTGCCAGCAGCCCCGCAGACCTGAGGTCCTACGAGCAGTACTTC. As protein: CASSPADLRSYEQYF.